The clone carrying this TCR beta chain was picked up a small number of times. The CDR3 runs to 16 residues. Germline V lookup: CDR1 MNHEY, CDR2 SMNVEV (reference sequence). The V end was cut by 5 bases, the J end by 0 bases, with 15 bases between. The authors sequenced patients whose flow cytometry had shown CD8+CD57+ cell expansion. Investigators profiled TCR beta VDJ and CDR3 from genomic DNA template. TCRdb re-called the reads with MiXCR, one entry per CDR3 protein. The sample shows roughly 200,000 distinct CDR3 sequences, around 60% of them seen only once. This record belongs to a study of CD8+CD57+ T cells in acquired aplastic anemia.

The sequence was collected from a human donor with aplastic anemia. The chain recombines TRBV27 with TRBJ2-3, with D possibly being TRBD2 (6 bases). Sequencing was carried out using sorted CD4+, CD8+, or CD8+CD57+ T cells (not recorded which) from PBMCs. In DNA form, the CDR3 reads TGTGCCAGCAGTCCCTCTTGGAGCGGGAGCACAGATACGCAGTATTTT. The encoded protein is CASSPSWSGSTDTQYF.